Listed below are T cell receptor beta chains from one sample, sequenced in a study of cytomegalovirus exposure and HLA in healthy donors. Using immunoSEQ multiplex PCR, the repertoire was profiled, and TCRdb retains in-frame clones only, with some absent. This sample has more than 300,000 clones; around 86% occur once, and the top ten carry about 0.8%. What was sequenced was PBMCs. All receptors come from a woman aged 18-29 years in good health and CMV-seronegative. Both conserved end residues are trimmed from each CDR3.

J gene,V gene,CDR3 protein
TRBJ2-7,TRBV2,ASKLQDTYEQY
TRBJ2-7,TRBV5-1,ASSRDSYYEQY
TRBJ2-2,TRBV6-5,ASRLQGNTGELF
TRBJ2-7,TRBV5-1,ASSWGAATYEQY
TRBJ1-2,TRBV4-2,ASSQARGSLWDGYT
TRBJ2-5,TRBV15,ATKPRNQETQY
TRBJ1-1,TRBV6-5,ASSLHPGGTEAF
TRBJ2-1,TRBV27,ASAVASGSGNEQF
TRBJ2-5,TRBV18,ASSPGQGETQY
TRBJ2-3,TRBV6-1,ASSGPTNADTQY
TRBJ2-7,TRBV29-1,SVEGRQGTSYEQY
TRBJ2-7,TRBV5-1,ASSQLAGAIYEQY
TRBJ2-2,TRBV28,ASRGYPIDTGELF
TRBJ1-1,TRBV29-1,SAYDGMNTEAF
TRBJ1-1,TRBV4-2,ASSQEVWGGTTEAF
TRBJ2-7,TRBV4-1,ASSQDDSPSYEQY
TRBJ2-7,TRBV7-9,ASSHRQVAYEQY
TRBJ2-4,TRBV4-2,ASSQEGLAGRNIQY
TRBJ2-5,TRBV13,ASREGQGDPGKY
TRBJ2-3,TRBV2,ASSVYTGADTQY
TRBJ2-7,TRBV10-3,AISVRGGVYEQY
TRBJ1-2,TRBV19,ASGRNRNYGYT
TRBJ2-7,TRBV2,ASSEEDDRGVNEQY
TRBJ2-2,TRBV7-8,ASSLDVAAGELF
TRBJ2-7,TRBV19,ASSRGPSVNIGYEQY
TRBJ1-1,TRBV10-2,ASSGGLFTEAF
TRBJ2-5,TRBV5-4,ASSLAKYQETQY
TRBJ1-2,TRBV5-4,ASSFPGGDGYT
TRBJ2-4,TRBV15,ATSPQAFRGEGNIQY
TRBJ1-2,TRBV20-1,SADYNYGYT
TRBJ1-4,TRBV15,ATSRLTGDEEKLF
TRBJ2-7,TRBV19,ASSPQGGHEQY
TRBJ2-2,TRBV5-4,ASSPRLPTGRETGELF
TRBJ2-3,TRBV5-1,ASRSGTAIKDTQY
TRBJ1-1,TRBV2,AISTGPTEAF
TRBJ2-2,TRBV28,ASSTYNRELF